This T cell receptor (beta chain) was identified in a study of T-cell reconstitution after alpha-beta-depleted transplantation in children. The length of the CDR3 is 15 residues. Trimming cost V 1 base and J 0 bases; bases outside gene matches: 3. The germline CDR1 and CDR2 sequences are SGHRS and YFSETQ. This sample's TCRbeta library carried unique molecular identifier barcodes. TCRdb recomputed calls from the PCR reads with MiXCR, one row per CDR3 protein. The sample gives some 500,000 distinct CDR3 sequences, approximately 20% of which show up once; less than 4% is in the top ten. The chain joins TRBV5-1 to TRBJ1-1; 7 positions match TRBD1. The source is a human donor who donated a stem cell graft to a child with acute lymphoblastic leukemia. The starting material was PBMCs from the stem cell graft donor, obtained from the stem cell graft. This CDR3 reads CASSLTGAVNTEAFF. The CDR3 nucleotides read TGCGCCAGCAGCTTGACAGGGGCGGTGAACACTGAAGCTTTCTTT.